The clone carrying this TCR beta chain has a count of ten or more. Its antigen is undetermined. Germline V gene data show CDR1 as SGHTA and CDR2 as FQGTGA. After removal of 2 bases from V and 4 bases from J, the junction contained 6 bases not matched to a gene. There are 15 residues in the CDR3. Carried by the TCR beta cDNA libraries were unique molecular identifiers. The authors obtained some 500,000 cDNA molecules from roughly 1 to 10 million T cells. MiXCR, applied by TCRdb to the PCR reads, yields one record per CDR3 protein. The sample includes around 190,000 distinct CDR3 sequences, 25% to 30% of them seen just once. The data were taken from a study of post-analysis software for immune sequencing data. Turning to the study itself: Recorded disease courses covered relapsing-remitting, secondary progressive and progressive-relapsing multiple sclerosis. Some patients had no subtype annotation.

Study results and limitations: Patients showed TRBV5-6, TRBV5-1 and TRBV20-1 among 4 or 5 TRBV segments more frequent than in controls. Controls significantly exceeded multiple sclerosis patients in normalized Chao1 diversity. Samples made in the same batch grouped tightly together by F measure.

This TCR derives from a girl aged 2-17 years with multiple sclerosis. J is TRBJ2-3 and V is TRBV7-3; 7 nucleotides line up with TRBD2. Specimen: blood. The CDR3 protein is CASSLQLALADTQYF. As DNA, the CDR3 is TGTGCCAGCAGCTTACAACTAGCGCTTGCAGATACGCAGTATTTT.